Below are 27 T cell receptor beta chains sequenced from a single sample in a study of molecular identifiers for immune sequencing clone quantification. TCRdb re-analysed the PCR reads in MiXCR, keeping a single row per CDR3 protein. The sample lists 300,000 to 350,000 distinct CDR3 sequences; about 21% were seen once. The sample consisted of naive CD8+ T cells from blood, with Jurkat cell RNA spiked in. Subset indicated: FACS-sorted CD8+CD4-CCR7+CD45RA+ naive T cells. All receptors come from a human donor in good health. Some libraries in this study had Jurkat cell RNA spiked in.

This clonotype was found a few times. The genes are TRBV29-1 and TRBJ2-1; D might be TRBD2 (5 bases). Germline V lookup: CDR1 SQVTM, CDR2 ANQGSEA. This CDR3 has 14 residues. The V end was cut by 7 bases, the J end by 0 bases, with 13 bases between. The CDR3: CSAVLVSSYNEQFF. The CDR3 DNA sequence: TGCAGCGCCGTACTAGTATCCTCCTACAATGAGCAGTTCTTC.

Remarks on this clonotype: A read error is possible here, since a much larger clone lies one base away. V and J are TRBV29-1 and TRBJ1-3, with TRBD1 as a possible D gene (6 bases). V gave up 6 bases and J gave up 0 bases, with 15 bases separating them. CDR1 is SQVTM and CDR2 is ANQGSEA in the germline V gene. The CDR3 length is 15 residues. CDR3 sequence: CSVRDMVASGNTIYF. The CDR3 DNA follows: TGCAGCGTGAGGGACATGGTAGCCTCTGGAAACACCATATATTTT.

The chain employs TRBV12-3 or TRBV12-4 and TRBJ2-1; D remains unclear. The V gene lost 5 bases and the J gene lost 7 bases, with 9 bases spanning the gap. CDR3 size: 12 residues. The CDR3 loop reads CASSHWRNEQFF. The CDR3 DNA reads TGTGCCAGCAGTCACTGGAGAAATGAGCAGTTCTTC.

This clonotype showed up many times. The V call is TRBV4-1, the J call TRBJ1-1, with D hard to call. Germline assignment: CDR1 MGHRA and CDR2 YSYEKL. This CDR3 comprises 15 residues. The V end lost 3 bases, the J end lost 5 bases, and 16 bases lay between the germline ends. The CDR3 DNA reads as TGCGCCAGCAGCCAGGTACCAGCGGGAACAACTGAAGCTTTCTTT. As protein: CASSQVPAGTTEAFF.

The rearrangement uses TRBV6-2 or TRBV6-3 and TRBJ1-2; 7 positions agree with TRBD1. Trimming cost V 0 bases and J 8 bases; bases outside gene matches: 21. Germline CDR1 reads MNHEY; CDR2 reads SVGEGT. The length of the CDR3 is 19 residues. The CDR3, as DNA: TGTGCCAGCAGTTACTCTGCCGGACCCAGAACCGGGACAGAAGAGGGCTACACCTTC. Its protein product is CASSYSAGPRTGTEEGYTF.

The CDR3 DNA follows: TGTGCCAGCAGAACCGGACAGGGCGGAAATCAGCCCCAGCATTTT. Its translation is CASRTGQGGNQPQHF. This rearrangement joins TRBV2 to TRBJ1-5; 8 nucleotides agree with TRBD1. The V gene's germline CDR1 is SNHLY and CDR2 FYNNEI. V was pared by 6 bases and J by 4 bases, with 8 bases of the junction left unmatched. This CDR3 contains 15 residues.

This chain links TRBV12-5 with TRBJ1-1, with D unresolved. The CDR3 is 16 amino acids. In germline, CDR1 is LGHNT, CDR2 FRNRAP. Trimming stripped 0 bases from V and 5 bases from J, with 16 bases between. The CDR3 bases are TGTGCTAGTGGTTTGGTACTCGGGCCGGGTGGGACTGAAGCTTTCTTT. Translation: CASGLVLGPGGTEAFF.

With regard to this clonotype: A clone one base away is much larger, so this may be a read error. The chain uses TRBV12-3 or TRBV12-4 and TRBJ1-1; D is unresolved. Trimming took off 3 bases at V and 6 bases at J, with 8 bases between the two ends. The CDR3 is 12 residues long. The CDR3 sequence: CASSFLSAEAFF. Here the CDR3 DNA reads TGTGCCAGCAGTTTCTTAAGCGCTGAAGCTTTCTTT.

This clonotype was recorded at least ten times. The chain uses TRBV6-6 and TRBJ1-4, with 8 bases aligning to TRBD1. The CDR3 spans 15 residues. The germline CDR1 and CDR2 sequences are MNHNY and SVGAGI (reference sequence). The V segment lost 0 bases and the J segment 6 bases; nucleotides outside the gene matches: 3. Here the CDR3 DNA reads TGTGCCAGCAGTTACTCAGGGACAGGAGATGAAAAACTGTTTTTT. Translated: CASSYSGTGDEKLFF.

This clonotype was seen at least ten times. This sequence joins TRBV13 and TRBJ2-3, with D uncertain. The germline V and J ends were trimmed by 5 bases and 4 bases, with 7 bases remaining between them. The CDR3 totals 12 residues. Per germline, CDR1 PRHDT and CDR2 FYEKMQ (reference sequence). The CDR3 reads CASSLPSDTQYF. The CDR3 DNA follows: TGTGCCAGCAGCCTCCCCTCAGATACGCAGTATTTT.

CDR3 protein: CASSHQGSTHNYNSPLHF. The CDR3 DNA is TGCGCCAGCAGCCACCAGGGATCCACACACAATTATAATTCACCCCTCCACTTT. The V gene is TRBV4-3, the J gene TRBJ1-6; the D gene is possibly TRBD1 (5 bases). From germline, CDR1 is LGHNA and CDR2 YSLEER. Trimming took 3 bases from V and 4 from J, leaving 19 bases between them. The CDR3 loop spans 18 amino acids.

Many counts were recorded for this clonotype. The rearrangement joins TRBV5-6 to TRBJ1-5; D gene ambiguous. The ends were cut back, 4 bases at V and 6 bases at J, with 11 bases in the middle. The CDR3 is 13 amino acids. Germline CDR1 SGHDT, CDR2 YYEEEE. This CDR3 reads CASSKGVSQPQHF. CDR3 DNA: TGTGCCAGCAGCAAAGGAGTAAGTCAGCCCCAGCATTTT.

This clonotype has ten or more counts. V is TRBV7-2 and J is TRBJ1-1; D possibly corresponds to TRBD1 (5 bases). The CDR3 spans 17 residues. Germline V gene data show CDR1 as SGHTA and CDR2 as FQGNSA. V lost 3 bases to trimming and J lost 0 bases, with 17 bases between them. The CDR3 DNA sequence: TGTGCCAGCAGCTTCATTTACGCCTCAGGGTTGAACACTGAAGCTTTCTTT. Its protein product is CASSFIYASGLNTEAFF.

This sequence joins TRBV7-8 and TRBJ1-1; TRBD1 agrees at 7 bases. Germline V CDR1 and CDR2: SGHVS, FQNEAQ. This CDR3 spans 14 amino acids. V shed 6 bases, J shed 4 bases, and the junction held 8 bases outside the gene matches. CDR3 protein: CASRQGVAGTEAFF. In DNA, the CDR3 is TGTGCCAGCAGGCAGGGGGTCGCGGGCACTGAAGCTTTCTTT.

This clonotype was detected many times. The rearrangement joins TRBV6-5 to TRBJ2-7; D may correspond to TRBD1 or TRBD2 (5 bases each). This CDR3 has 17 amino acids. The V and J ends lost 0 bases and 2 bases respectively, with 17 bases between them. Per germline, CDR1 MNHEY and CDR2 SVGAGI. CDR3 nucleotides: TGTGCCAGCAGTTACTCGTCCTTATGGGGGAGCCCCTACGAGCAGTACTTC. This translates into CASSYSSLWGSPYEQYF.

This clonotype occurred many times. The V gene is TRBV2, the J gene TRBJ2-6, with 8 bases that match TRBD1. The CDR3 totals 18 residues. V lost 4 bases and J lost 3; bases outside the gene matches: 11. CDR1 is SNHLY and CDR2 is FYNNEI in the germline V gene. CDR3 amino acids: CASSVDRETLVGANVLTF. The DNA of the CDR3 is TGTGCCAGCAGTGTGGACAGGGAAACTTTAGTTGGGGCCAACGTCCTGACTTTC.

This clonotype was observed at least ten times. This chain connects TRBV12-3 or TRBV12-4 to TRBJ2-7, with D possibly being TRBD1 (6 bases). Trimming left V 5 bases short and J 2 bases short, with 13 bases between. This CDR3 region has 14 residues. The CDR3 protein is CASSPGTFTYEQYF. The CDR3 DNA reads as TGTGCCAGCAGTCCCGGGACATTCACCTACGAGCAGTACTTC.

This clonotype came up a few times. The chain employs TRBV6-1 and TRBJ2-2; D assignment may be TRBD1 or TRBD2 (5 bases each). From germline, CDR1 is MNHNS and CDR2 SASEGT. V was shortened by 3 bases and J by 1 base, with 12 bases between the two germline ends. CDR3 size: 16 residues. CDR3 loop: CASSEVWDGNTGELFF. In DNA form, the CDR3 reads TGTGCCAGCAGTGAGGTTTGGGACGGGAACACCGGGGAGCTGTTTTTT.

This clonotype was recorded many times. The chain combines TRBV7-2 with TRBJ1-1; D might be TRBD1 (5 bases). Germline-derived CDR1 and CDR2 are SGHTA and FQGNSA. V was clipped by 5 bases and J by 7 bases, with 14 bases between them. This CDR3 is 13 amino acids long. The CDR3 bases are TGTGCCAGCAGCCATGGCCCTAGGGGTGAAGCTTTCTTT. Amino acid sequence: CASSHGPRGEAFF.

This clonotype appeared many times. The chain combines TRBV20-1 with TRBJ2-7; 9 bases are shared with TRBD2. CDR3 length: 15 residues. CDR1 is DFQATT, CDR2 SNEGSKA, per germline (reference sequence). V dropped 6 bases and J dropped 3; count of bases not matched to a gene: 12. DNA for the CDR3: TGCAGTGCAAAGTCGGCTAGCGGGATGGGCTACGAGCAGTACTTC. Protein product: CSAKSASGMGYEQYF.

This clonotype came up many times. The chain couples TRBV4-3 to TRBJ1-1; no clear D. In germline, CDR1 is LGHNA, CDR2 YSLEER. Trimming took off 1 base at V and 1 base at J, with 13 bases between the two ends. CDR3 length equals 16 residues. Here the CDR3 reads CASSQGIGLTNTEAFF. The CDR3 DNA follows: TGCGCCAGCAGCCAAGGGATAGGGCTCACGAACACTGAAGCTTTCTTT.

This clonotype was recorded many times. This sequence joins TRBV29-1 and TRBJ2-1; TRBD1 might be the D (5 bases). Germline V lookup: CDR1 SQVTM, CDR2 ANQGSEA. The V gene lost 7 bases and the J gene lost 0 bases, with 10 bases spanning the gap. CDR3 length: 13 residues. DNA for the CDR3: TGCAGCGCCCGAGACAGCTCCTACAATGAGCAGTTCTTC. Protein sequence: CSARDSSYNEQFF.

Ten or more counts support this clonotype. The rearrangement joins TRBV12-3 or TRBV12-4 to TRBJ1-2; maybe TRBD1 (5 bases). The CDR3 runs to 13 residues. The CDR3 DNA is TGTGCTACTAAGGGGATTCCTAACTATGGCTACACCTTC. Its protein product is CATKGIPNYGYTF.

This clonotype was observed many times. V is TRBV6-2 or TRBV6-3 and J is TRBJ2-7; no definite D call. Germline assignment: CDR1 MNHEY and CDR2 SVGEGT. V lost 0 bases and J 0 bases, leaving 6 bases between the germline ends. The CDR3 contains 14 residues. CDR3 sequence (DNA): TGTGCCAGCAGTTACTCAGGCGGCTCCTACGAGCAGTACTTC. Translation gives CASSYSGGSYEQYF.

For this clonotype: A much larger clone is a single base away; this may be a read error. The chain recombines TRBV11-2 with TRBJ2-3; possibly TRBD1 for D (7 bases). The CDR3 runs to 14 residues. CDR1 and CDR2 from the germline V gene are SGHAT and FQNNGV. The CDR3 is CASSSSRGTDTRYF. The CDR3 coding sequence is TGTGCCAGCAGCTCTAGCCGCGGGACAGATACGCGGTATTTT. The whole variable domain, filled in from reference TRBV11-2 and TRBJ2-3, reads EAGVAQSPRYKIIEKRQSVAFWCNPISGHATLYWYQQILGQGPKLLIQFQNNGVVDDSQLPKDRFSAERLKGVDSTLKIQPAKLEDSAVYLCASSSSRGTDTRYFGPGTRLTVL.

This chain connects TRBV7-9 to TRBJ2-3; the match to TRBD1 covers 8 bases. CDR3 length: 16 amino acids. V trimming: 3 bases; J trimming: 3 bases; junction bases outside the gene matches: 8. Germline lookup yields CDR1 SEHNR and CDR2 FQNEAQ (reference sequence). This CDR3 is CASSFDRGERTDTQYF. The DNA of the CDR3 is TGTGCCAGCAGCTTCGACAGGGGCGAGCGTACAGATACGCAGTATTTT.

The V gene is TRBV29-1, the J gene TRBJ1-1; D gene ambiguous. This CDR3 has 11 amino acids. Germline values: CDR1 SQVTM, CDR2 ANQGSEA. V was cut by 5 bases and J by 0 bases, with 4 bases left in between. DNA of the CDR3: TGCAGCGTTTCAGTGAACACTGAAGCTTTCTTT. This codes for CSVSVNTEAFF.